Described below is a single T cell receptor (beta chain) sequence and its context. Its antigen is undetermined. Some clones are missing from TCRdb's copy, which holds only in-frame ones; the method was immunoSEQ multiplex PCR. The sample has around 30,000 clones; around four fifths are singletons. The sample belongs to a study of monozygotic twins with cystic fibrosis. In the study overall: Roughly 2.8 micrograms of fragmented DNA underwent around 16 PCR cycles for library preparation. Study conclusions and caveats: Unrelated CF individuals shared fewer identical clonotypes than monozygotic CF twins. Co-twins had the most similar V usage for 13 of 16 pairs, J for 8.

The TCR sequence derives from a girl aged 2-10 years with cystic fibrosis. What was sequenced was blood.

The CDR3 sequence is CASSQVVGYEQYF. In DNA, the CDR3 is TGTGCCAGCAGCCAAGTAGTAGGCTACGAGCAGTACTTC. The genes are TRBV14 and TRBJ2-7; D gene ambiguous. The CDR3 is made up of 13 amino acids. V lost 1 base to trimming and J lost 3 bases, with 7 bases between them. The germline CDR1 and CDR2 sequences are SGHDN and FVKESK.